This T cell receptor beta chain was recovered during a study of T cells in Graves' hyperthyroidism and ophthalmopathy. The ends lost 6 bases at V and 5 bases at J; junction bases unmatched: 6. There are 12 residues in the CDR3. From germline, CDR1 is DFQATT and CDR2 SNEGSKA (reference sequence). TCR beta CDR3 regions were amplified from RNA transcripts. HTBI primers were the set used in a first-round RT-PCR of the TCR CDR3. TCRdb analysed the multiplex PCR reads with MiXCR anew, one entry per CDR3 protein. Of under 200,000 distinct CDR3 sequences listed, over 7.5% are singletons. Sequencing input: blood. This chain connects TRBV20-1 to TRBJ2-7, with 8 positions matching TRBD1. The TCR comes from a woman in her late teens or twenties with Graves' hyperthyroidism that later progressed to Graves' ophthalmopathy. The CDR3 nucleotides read TGCAGTGCAAAGACAGGGGCGGACGAGCAGTACTTC. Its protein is CSAKTGADEQYF.